Listed here are 22 T cell receptor beta chains from one sample, sequenced in a study of CD8+CD57+ T cells in acquired aplastic anemia. CDR3 and TCR beta VDJ profiling relied on a genomic DNA template. TCRdb analysed the reads with MiXCR anew, one entry per CDR3 protein. The data show a few hundred thousand distinct CDR3 sequences, roughly 35% seen once. Sequencing was performed on sorted CD4+, CD8+, or CD8+CD57+ T cells (not recorded which) from PBMCs. The receptors were sampled from a human donor in good health, serving as a control.

The CDR3 here is CATGLAGGNEQYF. DNA of the CDR3: TGTGCCACGGGACTAGCGGGAGGGAACGAGCAGTACTTC. V and J are TRBV19 and TRBJ2-7; 16 bases agree with TRBD2. Germline CDR1 reads LNHDA; CDR2 reads SQIVND (reference sequence). The CDR3 totals 13 residues. V trimming: 10 bases; J trimming: 5 bases; junction bases outside the gene matches: 2.

The J gene is TRBJ2-2, the V gene TRBV7-2; D is ambiguous. The CDR3 is 15 amino acids. Germline values: CDR1 SGHTA, CDR2 FQGNSA. V was shortened by 0 bases and J by 1 base, with 6 bases between the two germline ends. The CDR3 DNA reads TGTGCCAGCAGCTTAGCGTCAGGGAACACCGGGGAGCTGTTTTTT. The encoded protein is CASSLASGNTGELFF.

This clonotype came up many times. The chain has TRBV7-2 and TRBJ1-2; D remains unclear. Germline values: CDR1 SGHTA, CDR2 FQGNSA. The CDR3 loop spans 13 amino acids. The V and J ends lost 1 base and 8 bases respectively, with 11 bases between them. CDR3 nucleotides: TGTGCCAGCAGCTTAGGAGGGAATGTAGGCTACACCTTC. Encoded protein: CASSLGGNVGYTF.

Of note for this clonotype: Germline and junction disagree at one end, which may indicate a read error. The CDR3 here is CGVEWQGWVAFF. The CDR3 nucleotides are TGCGGCGTTGAATGGCAGGGGTGGGTAGCTTTCTTT. The chain has TRBV29-1 and TRBJ1-1; D is perhaps TRBD1 (6 bases). Per germline, CDR1 SQVTM and CDR2 ANQGSEA. The CDR3 totals 12 residues.

This clonotype showed up many times. This rearrangement joins TRBV2 to TRBJ1-1; unclear D gene. Per germline, CDR1 SNHLY and CDR2 FYNNEI. The CDR3 totals 17 residues. CDR3 amino acids: CAVRGGLKTVMNTEAFF. CDR3 bases: TGTGCAGTAAGAGGTGGACTGAAAACAGTTATGAACACTGAAGCTTTCTTT.

This clonotype was recorded many times. The rearrangement uses TRBV7-6 and TRBJ2-7, with 8 bases fitting TRBD2. V was pared by 4 bases and J by 3 bases, with 11 bases of the junction left unmatched. The CDR3 consists of 16 residues. The germline CDR1 and CDR2 sequences are SGHVS and FNYEAQ. The CDR3 nucleotides are TGTGCCAGCAGCTCTCGGTATAGCGGGACGTTCTACGAGCAGTACTTC. Translating gives CASSSRYSGTFYEQYF.

The rearrangement joins TRBV7-8 to TRBJ1-2; D might be TRBD1 (5 bases). Germline CDR1 SGHVS, CDR2 FQNEAQ. The V gene lost 5 bases and the J gene lost 4 bases, with 17 bases spanning the gap. This CDR3 is built from 15 residues. CDR3 sequence reads: CASSASPGASYGYTF. CDR3 nucleotide sequence: TGTGCCAGCAGCGCAAGCCCTGGGGCCAGCTATGGCTACACCTTC.

This clonotype was counted between two and nine times. The chain carries TRBV20-1 and TRBJ2-7, with 9 nucleotides matching TRBD1. The germline CDR1 and CDR2 sequences are DFQATT and SNEGSKA (reference sequence). The CDR3 loop spans 15 amino acids. With 0 bases clipped from V and 1 base from J, the junction kept 4 bases outside the gene matches. CDR3 bases: TGCAGTGCTAGAGATCCTGGACAGGGGTCCTACGAGCAGTACTTC. Its translation is CSARDPGQGSYEQYF.

This clonotype was counted many times. The V call is TRBV2, the J call TRBJ2-5, with D possibly matching TRBD2 (5 bases). V dropped 5 bases and J dropped 2 bases, with 15 bases sitting between them. Germline V gene lookup returns CDR1 SNHLY and CDR2 FYNNEI. This CDR3 region has 15 residues. CDR3 DNA sequence: TGTGCCAGCAGTCGGGGTGGTTTGATACAAGAGACCCAGTACTTC. Its protein product is CASSRGGLIQETQYF.

This clonotype has ten or more counts. J is TRBJ1-2 and V is TRBV5-1; the D is unclear. V was pared by 0 bases and J by 4 bases, with 10 bases between. Per germline, CDR1 SGHRS and CDR2 YFSETQ. This CDR3 region has 14 residues. The CDR3 coding sequence is TGCGCCAGCAGCTTGGAGCCCCGCTTCTATGGCTACACCTTC. This sequence encodes CASSLEPRFYGYTF.

This clonotype was counted a few times. The chain couples TRBV3-1 to TRBJ2-2; no clear D gene. V lost 4 bases, J lost 6 bases, and 12 bases lay in between. CDR1 LGHDT and CDR2 YNNKEL come from the germline V gene (reference sequence). This CDR3 has 14 amino acids. The CDR3 bases are TGTGCCAGCAGCCCTTACTCCGGACCCGGGGAGCTGTTTTTT. Translation: CASSPYSGPGELFF.

The V call is TRBV6-6, the J call TRBJ2-7; the D gene is possibly TRBD1 (5 bases). Trimming shortened V by 6 bases and J by 2 bases, and 11 bases separated the two germline ends. The CDR3 consists of 13 residues. CDR1 and CDR2 (germline): MNHNY, SVGAGI (reference sequence). The CDR3 DNA follows: TGTGCCAGCAGAAGACAGCCCACCTACGAGCAGTACTTC. It translates to CASRRQPTYEQYF.

This clonotype was seen only a few times. This chain joins TRBV5-1 and TRBJ2-5; 7 positions match TRBD2. This CDR3 spans 16 amino acids. Per the germline V gene, CDR1 is SGHRS and CDR2 is YFSETQ. After removal of 3 bases from V and 5 bases from J, the junction contained 13 bases not matched to a gene. CDR3: CASSSRRTPGGETQYF. The CDR3 bases are TGCGCCAGCAGCTCTAGGAGGACACCCGGGGGGGAGACCCAGTACTTC.

This clonotype was counted at least ten times. The genes are TRBV19 and TRBJ1-3; D gene ambiguous. The CDR3 length is 13 residues. The germline V gene has CDR1 LNHDA and CDR2 SQIVND (reference sequence). V shed 6 bases and J shed 4 bases, with 10 bases lying between them. The DNA of the CDR3 is TGTGCCAGTAGCCGCGGACCAGGAAACACCATATATTTT. Translating gives CASSRGPGNTIYF. Full variable domain (remainder filled in from reference TRBV19 and TRBJ1-3): DGGITQSPKYLFRKEGQNVTLSCEQNLNHDAMYWYRQDPGQGLRLIYYSQIVNDFQKGDIAEGYSVSREKKESFPLTVTSAQKNPTAFYLCASSRGPGNTIYFGEGSWLTVV.

The chain recombines TRBV10-3 with TRBJ1-3; the D gene is possibly TRBD1 (6 bases). CDR1 and CDR2 (germline): ENHRY, SYGVKD. V lost 8 bases and J lost 1, with 15 bases in between. CDR3 length equals 15 residues. The CDR3 sequence is CAIEIQGGSGNTIYF. CDR3 DNA sequence: TGTGCCATCGAAATACAGGGCGGATCTGGAAACACCATATATTTT.

This clonotype was seen ten or more times. V gene TRBV7-2 combines with J gene TRBJ1-1; D gene ambiguous. Per germline, CDR1 SGHTA and CDR2 FQGNSA. The CDR3 loop spans 14 amino acids. V dropped 2 bases and J dropped 0 bases, with 7 bases sitting between them. Here the CDR3 DNA reads TGTGCCAGCAGCTTAAGGACGGTGAACACTGAAGCTTTCTTT. Translated, it gives CASSLRTVNTEAFF.

The chain has TRBV9 and TRBJ2-1; 13 bases match TRBD2. In germline, CDR1 is SGDLS, CDR2 YYNGEE. The length of the CDR3 is 14 residues. Trimming took 8 bases from V and 8 from J; bases not matched to a gene: 7. The CDR3: CASSLAGGRYEQFF. The CDR3 nucleotides are TGTGCCAGTTCACTAGCGGGAGGGCGGTATGAGCAGTTCTTC.

V gene TRBV2 combines with J gene TRBJ2-7; 7 bases align to TRBD2. In germline, CDR1 is SNHLY, CDR2 FYNNEI. Trimming took 11 bases from V and 5 from J; bases not matched to a gene: 3. The CDR3 length is 10 residues. The CDR3 sequence: CAGGVHEQYF. In DNA form, the CDR3 reads TGTGCCGGGGGGGTCCACGAGCAGTACTTC. Together with reference TRBV2 and TRBJ2-7, the CDR3 gives the full variable domain: EPEVTQTPSHQVTQMGQEVILRCVPISNHLYFYWYRQILGQKVEFLVSFYNNEISEKSEIFDDQFSVERPDGSNFTLKIRSTKLEDSAMYFCAGGVHEQYFGPGTRLTVT.

Remarks on this clonotype: A single base separates this from a much larger clone, so it may be a read error. The CDR3 DNA sequence: TGTGCCAGCAGCTTAGGTTTAGATACGCAGTATTTT. Translation: CASSLGLDTQYF. V usage is TRBV7-6 and J usage is TRBJ2-3; D is unresolved. The CDR3 covers 12 residues. The germline V gene encodes CDR1 SGHVS and CDR2 FNYEAQ. Trimming stripped 1 base from V and 5 bases from J, with 4 bases between. Supplemented by reference TRBV7-6 and TRBJ2-3, the full variable domain reads GAGVSQSPRYKVTKRGQDVALRCDPISGHVSLYWYRQALGQGPEFLTYFNYEAQQDKSGLPNDRFSAERPEGSISTLTIQRTEQRDSAMYRCASSLGLDTQYFGPGTRLTVL.

This clonotype was detected a few times. The gene calls are TRBV3-1 and TRBJ1-1; the D is unclear. The V end was cut by 6 bases, the J end by 4 bases, with 9 bases between. In germline, CDR1 is LGHDT, CDR2 YNNKEL (reference sequence). CDR3 length equals 12 residues. The DNA of the CDR3 is TGTGCCAGCAGGGGGTACTCCACTGAAGCTTTCTTT. Amino acids: CASRGYSTEAFF.

The chain employs TRBV25-1 and TRBJ1-1, with 10 bases matching TRBD1. With V trimmed by 4 bases and J by 5 bases, 7 bases remained unmatched. The CDR3 loop spans 15 amino acids. Germline loops: CDR1 MGHDK, CDR2 SYGVNS. CDR3 nucleotides: TGTGCCAGCAGTGGCCGGGACAGGGGACGGACTGAAGCTTTCTTT. Its protein product is CASSGRDRGRTEAFF.

This clonotype was detected many times. The DNA of the CDR3 is TGTGCCAGCAGCGTAGATCTTACAGGGTTTTATGGCTACACCTTC. Translation: CASSVDLTGFYGYTF. The genes are TRBV9 and TRBJ1-2; possibly TRBD1 for D (6 bases). CDR3 length: 15 amino acids. Trimming pared 0 bases from V and 5 bases from J, leaving 14 bases between. CDR1 and CDR2 (germline): SGDLS, YYNGEE.